Presented here are 10 T cell receptor beta chains from one specimen sequenced in a study of lymphopenia after photon versus proton radiotherapy. Measured with immunoSEQ multiplex PCR; TCRdb has only the in-frame clones, and not every one. The sample contains 15,000 to 20,000 clones, roughly nine tenths of which appear only once. The sample here was peripheral blood, taken from a patient treated with photon-based radiotherapy. The source of these receptors is a woman between 35 and 50 years old with cholangiocarcinoma.

V and J are TRBV10-3 and TRBJ2-1, with D unresolved. Germline CDR1 reads ENHRY; CDR2 reads SYGVKD. V was pared by 0 bases and J by 5 bases, with 8 bases between. CDR3 length: 14 residues. The CDR3 here is CAISESGANNEQFF. The CDR3 DNA reads TGTGCCATCAGTGAGTCTGGTGCCAACAATGAGCAGTTCTTC.

The V gene is TRBV6-6, the J gene TRBJ1-1, with TRBD1 as a possible D gene (6 bases). The germline V and J ends were trimmed by 6 bases and 6 bases, with 14 bases remaining between them. The CDR3 is 13 residues long. Germline V lookup: CDR1 MNHNY, CDR2 SVGAGI (reference sequence). This CDR3 reads CASRKLQGAEAFF. The CDR3 nucleotides read TGTGCCAGCAGGAAACTACAGGGCGCTGAAGCTTTCTTT.

This clone has just one count. The V gene is TRBV28, the J gene TRBJ1-1; D perhaps matches TRBD1 (6 bases). V was pared by 4 bases and J by 7 bases, with 16 bases between. CDR3 length: 14 residues. Germline CDR1 and CDR2: MDHEN and SYDVKM. CDR3 coding DNA: TGTGCCAGCAGTTCCAGAGGGGGGGACGATGAAGCTTTCTTT. It is translated as CASSSRGGDDEAFF.

V is TRBV6-5 and J is TRBJ1-1; tentative D call: TRBD1 (6 bases). The CDR3 sequence is 13 residues long. Trimming cost V 6 bases and J 4 bases, with 12 bases left between them. Germline V gives CDR1 MNHEY, CDR2 SVGAGI. CDR3 in amino acids: CASRGGRGTEAFF. The CDR3 DNA follows: TGTGCCAGCAGGGGGGGCAGAGGCACTGAAGCTTTCTTT.

CDR3 residues: CASSPGGYEQYF. DNA for the CDR3: TGTGCCAGCAGCCCCGGGGGCTACGAGCAGTACTTC. The rearrangement uses TRBV6-6 and TRBJ2-7; the D gene is possibly TRBD2 (6 bases). The CDR3 sequence is 12 residues long. Trimming cost V 6 bases and J 3 bases, with 9 bases left between them. Germline assignment: CDR1 MNHNY and CDR2 SVGAGI (reference sequence).

This sequence joins TRBV9 and TRBJ1-5; possibly TRBD1 for D (5 bases). Trimming left V 0 bases short and J 6 bases short, with 13 bases between. The CDR3 contains 15 residues. The germline V gene encodes CDR1 SGDLS and CDR2 YYNGEE. The CDR3 loop reads CASSVDLGASQPQHF. The CDR3, as DNA: TGTGCCAGCAGCGTAGATTTAGGGGCGAGTCAGCCCCAGCATTTT. Drawing the rest from reference TRBV9 and TRBJ1-5, the complete variable domain is DSGVTQTPKHLITATGQRVTLRCSPRSGDLSVYWYQQSLDQGLQFLIQYYNGEERAKGNILERFSAQQFPDLHSELNLSSLELGDSALYFCASSVDLGASQPQHFGDGTRLSIL.

This chain connects TRBV7-2 to TRBJ1-1; D unclear. Germline lookup yields CDR1 SGHTA and CDR2 FQGNSA. The CDR3 length is 14 residues. Trimming cost V 0 bases and J 1 base, with 6 bases left between them. As DNA, the CDR3 is TGTGCCAGCAGCTTAGCACCAGGGAACACTGAAGCTTTCTTT. Its translation is CASSLAPGNTEAFF.

The CDR3 loop is CASSPSRTSGAQETQYF. For the CDR3, the DNA is TGTGCCAGCAGCCCCTCTCGGACTAGCGGGGCGCAAGAGACCCAGTACTTC. The chain employs TRBV4-2 and TRBJ2-5; 12 bases map to TRBD2. The CDR3 length is 17 residues. Germline V CDR1 and CDR2: LGHNA, YNFKEQ. The V gene end was trimmed by 4 bases and the J gene end by 2 bases; junction bases not matched to a gene: 8.

The rearrangement joins TRBV15 to TRBJ1-1, with TRBD1 matching over 7 bases. The CDR3 is made up of 15 amino acids. Germline V gives CDR1 LNHNV, CDR2 YYDKDF (reference sequence). V gave up 1 base and J gave up 2 bases; unmatched junction bases: 4. The CDR3 loop is CATSRADRPNTEAFF. CDR3 bases: TGTGCCACCAGCAGAGCGGACAGGCCAAACACTGAAGCTTTCTTT.

This clone appeared once. The V call is TRBV28, the J call TRBJ2-7; D unclear. The ends were cut back, 8 bases at V and 3 bases at J, with 11 bases in the middle. Germline values: CDR1 MDHEN, CDR2 SYDVKM. The CDR3 totals 12 residues. The CDR3 DNA sequence: TGTGCCAGCTATAATGGGCTCTACGAGCAGTACTTC. Protein sequence: CASYNGLYEQYF.